This T cell receptor (beta chain) derives from a study of early T cells in non-severe SARS-CoV-2 infection. Study background: Whole-blood bulk RNA, unsorted, was sequenced, and chains were unpaired. Whole-study findings and limits: VDJdb matching skewed toward anti-spike CD8 responses, missing private and CD4 specificities.

This clonotype was observed a few times. The antigen remains undetermined. Molecules of cDNA were individually given unique molecular identifiers that were attached to them. MiXCR was run by TCRdb on the 5' RACE reads, yielding one entry per CDR3 protein. In the table there are some 82,000 distinct CDR3 sequences, roughly 6% of which are singletons. Germline CDR1 SNHLY, CDR2 FYNNEI. CDR3 size: 14 residues. The ends lost 4 bases at V and 5 bases at J; junction bases unmatched: 4. The sequence derives from an adult who was a healthcare worker with PCR-confirmed SARS-CoV-2 infection or an uninfected control (not recorded which). The sequenced sample consisted of whole blood. The J gene is TRBJ2-1, the V gene TRBV2, with TRBD2 matching over 8 bases. Here the CDR3 DNA reads TGTGCCAGCAGTGTAATAGCGGGGAACAATGAGCAGTTCTTC. It codes for CASSVIAGNNEQFF.